This T cell receptor beta chain was observed in a study of blood T cell repertoires in COVID-19. Study overall: The study drew acute and convalescent COVID-19 samples from the United States, Italy and Spain. PBMCs, B-cell-depleted T cells, or T cells were the source of the cDNA or gDNA that made up the material.

In the original analysis: Estimated nucleated cell counts came from reference gene primer amplification. Clones were read by immunoSEQ multiplex PCR, and TCRdb kept only the in-frame ones, dropping some. D and trimming were read from the DNA, whereas the V and J calls and clone size are those reported in that table. The data hold around 260,000 clones, with more than 75% observed a single time. The CDR3 totals 13 residues. Looked up from germline, CDR1 is LGHNA and CDR2 is YSLEER. V lost 1 base, J lost 9 bases, and 10 bases lay in between. Sample: peripheral blood. The rearrangement links TRBV4-3 to TRBJ2-1; D might be TRBD1 (5 bases). This receptor was taken from a man aged 40-55 years who had recovered from COVID-19. CDR3 amino acids: CASSQARATEQFF. In nucleotides, the CDR3 is TGCGCCAGCAGCCAAGCCAGGGCAACTGAGCAGTTCTTC.